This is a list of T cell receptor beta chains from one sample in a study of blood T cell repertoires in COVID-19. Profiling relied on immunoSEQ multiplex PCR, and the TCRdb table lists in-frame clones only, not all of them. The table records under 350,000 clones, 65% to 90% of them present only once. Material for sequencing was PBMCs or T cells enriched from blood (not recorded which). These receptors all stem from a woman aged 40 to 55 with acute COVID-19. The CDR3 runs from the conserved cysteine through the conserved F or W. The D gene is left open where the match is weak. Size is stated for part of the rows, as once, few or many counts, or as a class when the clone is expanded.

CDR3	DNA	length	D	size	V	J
CASTASDDQPQHF	TGTGCCAGCACCGCGAGCGATGATCAGCCCCAGCATTTT	13	-	-	TRBV7-9	TRBJ1-5
CASSYGQNYGYTF	TGTGCCAGCAGTTACGGACAGAATTATGGCTACACCTTC	13	-	-	TRBV28	TRBJ1-2
CASSLYGGVSYEQYF	TGTGCCAGCAGTTTATATGGCGGGGTCTCCTACGAGCAGTACTTC	15	-	-	TRBV28	TRBJ2-7
CASSLSPSGASYNEQFF	TGCGCCAGCAGCTTGAGTCCTAGCGGGGCCTCCTACAATGAGCAGTTCTTC	17	TRBD2	-	TRBV5-1	TRBJ2-1
CASSSGQGGSNQPQHF	TGCGCCAGCAGCTCGGGACAGGGAGGGAGCAATCAGCCCCAGCATTTT	16	TRBD1	-	TRBV5-1	TRBJ1-5
CASSQDRRTPNTEAFF	TGCGCCAGCAGCCAAGATCGTAGGACACCGAACACTGAAGCTTTCTTT	16	-	-	TRBV4-3	TRBJ1-1
CASSFADRDNSPLHF	TGTGCCAGCAGCTTCGCCGACAGGGATAATTCACCCCTCCACTTT	15	TRBD1	few	TRBV13	TRBJ1-6
CASSHDRKDYGYTF	TGTGCCAGCAGCCACGACAGGAAGGACTATGGCTACACCTTC	14	-	-	TRBV7-9	TRBJ1-2
CASSQEGQGRVTNEKLFF	TGTGCCAGCAGCCAAGAGGGCCAGGGGAGGGTAACTAATGAAAAACTGTTTTTT	18	-	-	TRBV4-2	TRBJ1-4
CASSQGTSGSTDTQYF	TGTGCCAGCAGCCAAGGAACCAGCGGGAGCACAGATACGCAGTATTTT	16	-	-	TRBV3-1/TRBV3-2	TRBJ2-3
CASSPHWTEAFF	TGTGCCAGCAGTCCTCACTGGACTGAAGCTTTCTTT	12	-	-	TRBV7-2	TRBJ1-1
CASSFTADFNEQFF	TGTGCCAGCAGCTTTACTGCCGATTTCAATGAGCAGTTCTTC	14	-	-	TRBV13	TRBJ2-1
CASSPGTSSVSSTDTQYF	TGTGCCAGCAGCCCCGGGACTAGCAGCGTTTCTAGCACAGATACGCAGTATTTT	18	TRBD2	-	TRBV11-3	TRBJ2-3
CAISDLGGQSNQPQHF	TGTGCCATCAGTGACCTGGGGGGACAGAGCAATCAGCCCCAGCATTTT	16	TRBD1	-	TRBV10-3	TRBJ1-5
CASSFGGGRDTEAFF	TGTGCCAGCAGCTTTGGGGGGGGCAGGGACACTGAAGCTTTCTTT	15	-	-	TRBV11-3	TRBJ1-1
CATSRQGILEGYTF	TGTGCCACCAGCCGACAGGGTATACTGGAGGGCTACACCTTC	14	TRBD1	-	TRBV15	TRBJ1-2
CASSPRDRVSYGYTF	TGTGCCAGCAGCCCCCGGGACAGGGTCTCCTATGGCTACACCTTC	15	TRBD1	few	TRBV5-6	TRBJ1-2
CASSPGQGSNSPLHF	TGTGCCAGCTCACCAGGACAGGGGTCTAATTCACCCCTCCACTTT	15	TRBD1	-	TRBV18	TRBJ1-6
CATSRDRGSSYEQYF	TGTGCCACCAGCAGAGACAGGGGGTCGTCCTACGAGCAGTACTTC	15	TRBD1	-	TRBV15	TRBJ2-7
CASSGQGAAGANVLTF	TGTGCCAGCTCGGGACAGGGGGCCGCTGGGGCCAACGTCCTGACTTTC	16	TRBD1	-	TRBV18	TRBJ2-6
CASRPTGGGAETQYF	TGCGCCAGCAGACCGACAGGGGGTGGAGCGGAGACCCAGTACTTC	15	TRBD1	-	TRBV5-1	TRBJ2-5
CASSRTGYGYTF	TGTGCCAGCAGCCGGACAGGGTATGGCTACACCTTC	12	TRBD1	-	TRBV2	TRBJ1-2
CASSLYAGSYEQYF	TGTGCCAGCAGCTTATATGCGGGCTCCTACGAGCAGTACTTC	14	-	-	TRBV7-2	TRBJ2-7
CASSLAGTRYTF	TGTGCCAGCAGCCTGGCCGGGACACGTTACACCTTC	12	-	-	TRBV3-1/TRBV3-2	TRBJ1-2
CASSPNSGLPNYGYTF	TGTGCCAGCAGCCCCAACTCAGGGTTACCTAACTATGGCTACACCTTC	16	-	-	TRBV7-8	TRBJ1-2
CASSLVSNSLYEQYF	TGTGCCAGCAGCTTAGTCTCTAACTCCCTCTACGAGCAGTACTTC	15	-	-	TRBV7-2	TRBJ2-7
CASSLTGFGNTIYF	TGTGCCAGCAGCCTAACAGGGTTCGGAAACACCATATATTTT	14	-	-	TRBV28	TRBJ1-3
CASKGVGWELFF	TGTGCCAGCAAAGGGGTGGGCTGGGAGCTGTTTTTT	12	-	-	TRBV28	TRBJ2-2
CASSSPGIYNEQFF	TGCGCCAGCAGTTCCCCGGGGATCTACAATGAGCAGTTCTTC	14	-	-	TRBV4-3	TRBJ2-1
CASSNVGSGQGLSGANVLTF	TGTGCCAGTAGTAATGTTGGGTCCGGACAGGGGCTCTCTGGGGCCAACGTCCTGACTTTC	20	TRBD1	-	TRBV19	TRBJ2-6
CASSLEASGGLAEQYF	TGTGCCAGCAGCTTAGAGGCTAGCGGGGGCCTTGCGGAGCAGTACTTC	16	TRBD2	few	TRBV11-2	TRBJ2-7
CASSQDEGSGYTF	TGTGCCAGCAGCCAAGACGAGGGCTCTGGCTACACCTTC	13	-	-	TRBV3-1/TRBV3-2	TRBJ1-2
CASSQGPMNANYGYTF	TGTGCCAGCAGCCAAGGGCCCATGAATGCTAACTATGGCTACACCTTC	16	-	-	TRBV4-2	TRBJ1-2
CASSYGQNYGYTF	TGTGCCAGCAGTTACGGACAGAACTATGGCTACACCTTC	13	-	-	TRBV6-5	TRBJ1-2
CASSQDPGTYEQYF	TGTGCCAGCAGCCAAGATCCGGGGACCTACGAGCAGTACTTC	14	-	-	TRBV3-1/TRBV3-2	TRBJ2-7
CASSTTIPLNYGYTF	TGTGCCAGCAGTACGACAATCCCACTCAACTATGGCTACACCTTC	15	-	-	TRBV6-5	TRBJ1-2
CASSRTANTEAFF	TGTGCCAGCAGTCGGACAGCGAACACTGAAGCTTTCTTT	13	-	-	TRBV12-3/TRBV12-4	TRBJ1-1
CASSPMTSGPYNEQFF	TGTGCCAGCAGCCCAATGACTAGCGGGCCTTACAATGAGCAGTTCTTC	16	TRBD2	-	TRBV7-2	TRBJ2-1
CAISESTVSSGNTIYF	TGTGCCATCAGTGAGTCCACAGTAAGCTCTGGAAACACCATATATTTT	16	-	-	TRBV10-3	TRBJ1-3
CASRVAGGLITDTQYF	TGCGCCAGCAGAGTAGCGGGGGGCCTCATCACAGATACGCAGTATTTT	16	TRBD2	-	TRBV5-1	TRBJ2-3
CASSLRAGEVYNEQFF	TGTGCCAGCAGTTTACGGGCGGGAGAAGTGTACAATGAGCAGTTCTTC	16	TRBD2	few	TRBV28	TRBJ2-1
CAYRGGTGNTIYF	TGTGCCTACAGGGGTGGAACTGGAAACACCATATATTTT	13	TRBD1	-	TRBV7-9	TRBJ1-3
CASSPPGVVTDTQYF	TGTGCCAGCTCACCACCTGGAGTGGTAACAGATACGCAGTATTTT	15	-	-	TRBV18	TRBJ2-3
CASSYGQAQPQHF	TGTGCCAGCAGTTACGGTCAGGCTCAGCCCCAGCATTTT	13	-	-	TRBV6-5	TRBJ1-5
CASSLGERSEPQHF	TGTGCCAGCAGCTTAGGTGAACGTTCGGAGCCCCAGCATTTT	14	-	-	TRBV7-8	TRBJ1-5
CASRRTGVLSATNEKLFF	TGTGCCAGCAGGCGTACAGGGGTATTATCTGCAACTAATGAAAAACTGTTTTTT	18	TRBD1	-	TRBV11-2	TRBJ1-4
CASSQDLGRAGELFF	TGCGCCAGCAGCCAAGATCTGGGGAGGGCCGGGGAGCTGTTTTTT	15	TRBD2	-	TRBV4-1	TRBJ2-2
CASSLASGRSIDEQFF	TGTGCCAGCAGCCTAGCCTCCGGAAGGAGTATTGATGAGCAGTTCTTC	16	-	-	TRBV14	TRBJ2-1
CASSPSFIGQSATNEKLFF	TGTGCCAGCTCACCGTCTTTTATTGGACAGTCCGCAACTAATGAAAAACTGTTTTTT	19	-	-	TRBV18	TRBJ1-4
CASSPNEGVYGYTF	TGTGCCAGCAGCCCCAACGAGGGCGTTTATGGCTACACCTTC	14	-	-	TRBV4-2	TRBJ1-2
CASSVSGGINTEAFF	TGTGCCAGCAGCGTTTCAGGGGGCATAAACACTGAAGCTTTCTTT	15	TRBD1	-	TRBV9	TRBJ1-1
CASSFPRTGGMETQYF	TGTGCCAGCAGCTTTCCAAGGACAGGGGGGATGGAGACCCAGTACTTC	16	TRBD1	once	TRBV7-3	TRBJ2-5
CASSLASGGQFF	TGTGCCAGCAGCTTAGCTAGCGGGGGGCAGTTCTTC	12	TRBD2	-	TRBV11-3	TRBJ2-1
CASTFYRGDTIYF	TGTGCCAGCACCTTTTATCGCGGTGACACCATATATTTT	13	-	-	TRBV12-3/TRBV12-4	TRBJ1-3
CASSQHAGASSSYNEQFF	TGTGCCAGCAGCCAGCACGCGGGGGCTTCAAGCTCCTACAATGAGCAGTTCTTC	18	-	-	TRBV3-1/TRBV3-2	TRBJ2-1